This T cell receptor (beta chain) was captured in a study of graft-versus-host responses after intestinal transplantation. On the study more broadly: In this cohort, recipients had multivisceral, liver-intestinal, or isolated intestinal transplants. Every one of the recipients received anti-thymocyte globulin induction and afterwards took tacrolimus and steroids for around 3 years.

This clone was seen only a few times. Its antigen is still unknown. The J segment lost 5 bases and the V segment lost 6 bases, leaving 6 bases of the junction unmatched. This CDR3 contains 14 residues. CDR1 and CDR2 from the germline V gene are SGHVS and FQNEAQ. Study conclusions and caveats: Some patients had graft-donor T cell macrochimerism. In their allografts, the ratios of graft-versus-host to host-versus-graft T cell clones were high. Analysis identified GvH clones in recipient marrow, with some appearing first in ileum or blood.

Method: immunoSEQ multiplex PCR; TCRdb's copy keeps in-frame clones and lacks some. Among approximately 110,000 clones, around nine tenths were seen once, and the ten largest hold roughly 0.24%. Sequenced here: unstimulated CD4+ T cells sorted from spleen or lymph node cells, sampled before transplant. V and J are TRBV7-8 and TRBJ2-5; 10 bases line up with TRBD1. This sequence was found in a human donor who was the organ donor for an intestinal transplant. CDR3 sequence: CASRTGQGIETQYF. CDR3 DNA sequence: TGTGCCAGCAGAACGGGACAGGGGATCGAGACCCAGTACTTC.